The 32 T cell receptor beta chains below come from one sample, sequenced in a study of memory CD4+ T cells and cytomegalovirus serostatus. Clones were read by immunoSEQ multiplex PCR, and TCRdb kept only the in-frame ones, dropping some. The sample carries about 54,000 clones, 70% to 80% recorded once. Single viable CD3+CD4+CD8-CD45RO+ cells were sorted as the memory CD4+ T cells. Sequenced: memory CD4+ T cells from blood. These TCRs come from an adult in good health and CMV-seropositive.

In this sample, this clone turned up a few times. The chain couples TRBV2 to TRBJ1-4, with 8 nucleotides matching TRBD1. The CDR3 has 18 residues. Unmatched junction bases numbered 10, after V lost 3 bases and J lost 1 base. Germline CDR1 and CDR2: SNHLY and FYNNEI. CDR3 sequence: CASSDLSTGEGTNEKLFF. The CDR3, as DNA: TGTGCCAGCAGTGATCTGTCGACAGGGGAGGGAACTAATGAAAAACTGTTTTTT.

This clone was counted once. The CDR3 is CASTGLAGSGDTQYF. The CDR3, as DNA: TGTGCCAGTACGGGACTAGCGGGATCAGGAGATACGCAGTATTTT. The chain recombines TRBV6-5 with TRBJ2-3, with 13 nucleotides matching TRBD2. Germline V lookup: CDR1 MNHEY, CDR2 SVGAGI. Trimming at V came to 9 bases and at J to 5 bases, leaving 8 bases not matched to a gene. The CDR3 runs 15 residues.

CDR3 protein: CASSLGGSGRGTDTQYF. The CDR3 DNA is TGTGCCAGCAGCTTAGGCGGTAGCGGGAGAGGTACAGATACGCAGTATTTT. The chain couples TRBV7-9 to TRBJ2-3; 9 bases agree with TRBD2. The V gene end was trimmed by 1 base and the J gene end by 3 bases; junction bases not matched to a gene: 8. The CDR3 length is 17 residues. CDR1 SEHNR and CDR2 FQNEAQ come from the germline V gene (reference sequence).

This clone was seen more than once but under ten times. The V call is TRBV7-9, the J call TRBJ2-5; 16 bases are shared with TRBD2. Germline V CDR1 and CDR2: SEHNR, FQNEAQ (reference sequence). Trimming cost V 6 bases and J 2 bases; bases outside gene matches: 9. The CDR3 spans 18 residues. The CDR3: CASSQGLAGGNFQETQYF. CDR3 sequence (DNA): TGTGCCAGCAGTCAGGGACTAGCGGGAGGGAACTTTCAAGAGACCCAGTACTTC.

The CDR3 nucleotides read TGTGCCAGCTCCCGGGGACAGTGGAACACTGAAGCTTTCTTT. Translating it yields CASSRGQWNTEAFF. The chain links TRBV18 to TRBJ1-1; 7 bases are shared with TRBD1. V dropped 6 bases and J dropped 1; count of bases not matched to a gene: 5. This CDR3 is 14 amino acids long. Germline CDR1 reads KGHSH; CDR2 reads LQKENI. Full variable domain (missing parts from reference TRBV18 and TRBJ1-1): NAGVMQNPRHLVRRRGQEARLRCSPMKGHSHVYWYRQLPEEGLKFMVYLQKENIIDESGMPKERFSAEFPKEGPSILRIQQVVRGDSAAYFCASSRGQWNTEAFFGQGTRLTVV.

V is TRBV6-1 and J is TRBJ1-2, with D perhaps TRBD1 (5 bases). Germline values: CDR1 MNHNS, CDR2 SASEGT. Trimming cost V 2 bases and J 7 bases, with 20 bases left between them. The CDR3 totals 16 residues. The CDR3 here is CASSELSLVGGSGYTF. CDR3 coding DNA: TGTGCCAGCAGTGAACTTTCTTTGGTCGGGGGATCTGGCTACACCTTC.

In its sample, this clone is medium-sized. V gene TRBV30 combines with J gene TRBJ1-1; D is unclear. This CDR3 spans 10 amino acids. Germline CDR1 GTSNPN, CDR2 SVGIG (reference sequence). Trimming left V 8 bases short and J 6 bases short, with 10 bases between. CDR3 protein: CALQVPEAFF. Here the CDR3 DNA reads TGTGCCCTGCAGGTCCCTGAAGCTTTCTTT.

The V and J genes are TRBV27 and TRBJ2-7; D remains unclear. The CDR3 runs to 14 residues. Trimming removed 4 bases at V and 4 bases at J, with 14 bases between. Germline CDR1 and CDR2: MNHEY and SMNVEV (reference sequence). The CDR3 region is CASSSNPRPYEQYF. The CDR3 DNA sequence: TGTGCCAGCAGTTCTAACCCGAGACCTTACGAGCAGTACTTC.

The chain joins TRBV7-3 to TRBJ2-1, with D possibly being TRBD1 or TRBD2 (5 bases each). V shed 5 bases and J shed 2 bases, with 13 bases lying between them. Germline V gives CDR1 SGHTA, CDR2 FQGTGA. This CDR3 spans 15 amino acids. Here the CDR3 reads CASSPPGRTYNEQFF. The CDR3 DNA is TGTGCCAGCAGCCCCCCGGGACGAACCTACAATGAGCAGTTCTTC.

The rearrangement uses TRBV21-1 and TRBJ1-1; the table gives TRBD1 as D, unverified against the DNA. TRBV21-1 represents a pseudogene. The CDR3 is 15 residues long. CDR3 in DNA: TGTGCCAGCAGCAAAGCGCGTCAGGTTGGCATTGAAGCTTTCTTT. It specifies CASSKARQVGIEAFF.

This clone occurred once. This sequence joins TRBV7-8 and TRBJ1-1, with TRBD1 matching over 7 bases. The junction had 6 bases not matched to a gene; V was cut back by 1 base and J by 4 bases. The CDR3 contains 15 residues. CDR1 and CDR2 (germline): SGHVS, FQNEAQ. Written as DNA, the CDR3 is TGTGCCAGCAGCTTAGTGGGCAGGGGGATCACTGAAGCTTTCTTT. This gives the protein CASSLVGRGITEAFF.

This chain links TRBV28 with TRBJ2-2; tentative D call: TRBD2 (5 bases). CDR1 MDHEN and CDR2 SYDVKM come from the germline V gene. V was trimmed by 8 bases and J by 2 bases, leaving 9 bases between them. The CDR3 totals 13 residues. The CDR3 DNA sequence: TGTGCCAGCCTTGGAGGAAACACCGGGGAGCTGTTTTTT. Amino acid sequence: CASLGGNTGELFF.

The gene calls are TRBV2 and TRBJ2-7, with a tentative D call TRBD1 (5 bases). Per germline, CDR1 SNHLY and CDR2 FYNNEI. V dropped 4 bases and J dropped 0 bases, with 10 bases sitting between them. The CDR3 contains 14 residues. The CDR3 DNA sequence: TGTGCCAGCAGTGCAGGGCCCCCCTCCTACGAGCAGTACTTC. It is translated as CASSAGPPSYEQYF.

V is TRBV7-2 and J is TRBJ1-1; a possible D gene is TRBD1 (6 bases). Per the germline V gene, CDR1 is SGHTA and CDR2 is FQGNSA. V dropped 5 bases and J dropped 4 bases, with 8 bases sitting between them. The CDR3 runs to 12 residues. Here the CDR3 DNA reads TGTGCCAGCAGCCAGGGGAGCACTGAAGCTTTCTTT. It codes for CASSQGSTEAFF.

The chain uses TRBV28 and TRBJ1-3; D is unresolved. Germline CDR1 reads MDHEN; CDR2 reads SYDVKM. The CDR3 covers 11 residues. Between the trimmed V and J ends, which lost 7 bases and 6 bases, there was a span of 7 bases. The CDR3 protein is CASTGLNTIYF. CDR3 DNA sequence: TGTGCCAGCACCGGACTAAACACCATATATTTT.

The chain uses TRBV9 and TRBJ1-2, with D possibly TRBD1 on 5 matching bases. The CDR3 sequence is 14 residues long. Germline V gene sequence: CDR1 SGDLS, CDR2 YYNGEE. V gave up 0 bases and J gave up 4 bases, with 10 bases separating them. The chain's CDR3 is CASSVDTGGYGYTF. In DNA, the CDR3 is TGTGCCAGCAGCGTAGACACAGGCGGCTATGGCTACACCTTC.

CDR3 loop: CASSINSRGGQETQYF. Here the CDR3 DNA reads TGTGCCAGTAGTATTAACTCGAGGGGCGGCCAAGAGACCCAGTACTTC. The chain has TRBV19 and TRBJ2-5; D may be TRBD1 or TRBD2 (5 bases each). The CDR3 is 16 amino acids. Germline-derived CDR1 and CDR2 are LNHDA and SQIVND (reference sequence). V was pared by 3 bases and J by 1 base, with 15 bases between.

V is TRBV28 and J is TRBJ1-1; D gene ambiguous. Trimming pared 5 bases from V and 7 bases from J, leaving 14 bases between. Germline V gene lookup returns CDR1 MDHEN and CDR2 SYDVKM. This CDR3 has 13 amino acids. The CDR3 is CASSTGDGREAFF. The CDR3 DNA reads TGTGCCAGCAGTACGGGCGACGGGCGTGAAGCTTTCTTT.

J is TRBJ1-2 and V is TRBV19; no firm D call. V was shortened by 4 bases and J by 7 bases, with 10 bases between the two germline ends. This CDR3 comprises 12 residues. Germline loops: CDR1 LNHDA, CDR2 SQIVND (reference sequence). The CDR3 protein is CASSTARGGYTF. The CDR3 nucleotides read TGTGCCAGTAGTACCGCGCGGGGTGGCTACACCTTC.

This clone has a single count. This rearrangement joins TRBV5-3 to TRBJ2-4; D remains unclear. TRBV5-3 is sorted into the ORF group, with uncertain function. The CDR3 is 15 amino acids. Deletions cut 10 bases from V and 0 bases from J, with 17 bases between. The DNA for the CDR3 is TGTGCCGCTCCGCTGGTGGGATTAGCCAAAAACATTCAGTACTTC. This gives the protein CAAPLVGLAKNIQYF.

The CDR3 loop reads CASSKGSKETQYF. The DNA for the CDR3 is TGTGCCAGCAGCAAGGGTTCAAAAGAGACCCAGTACTTC. V is TRBV11-2 and J is TRBJ2-5; D is undetermined. Germline loops: CDR1 SGHAT, CDR2 FQNNGV. V dropped 5 bases and J dropped 3 bases, with 10 bases sitting between them. The CDR3 covers 13 residues.

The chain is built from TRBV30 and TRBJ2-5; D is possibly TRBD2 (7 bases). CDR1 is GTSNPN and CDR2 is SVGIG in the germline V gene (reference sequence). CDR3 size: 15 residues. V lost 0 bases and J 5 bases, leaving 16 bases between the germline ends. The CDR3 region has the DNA TGTGCCTGGAGTGTACAGGGAGGGCCGACGGAGACCCAGTACTTC. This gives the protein CAWSVQGGPTETQYF.

The CDR3 region is CASSLDQSYGYTF. CDR3 DNA sequence: TGTGCCAGCAGTTTGGATCAGAGCTATGGCTACACCTTC. This chain uses TRBV28 with TRBJ1-2; D gene uncertain. Trimming removed 3 bases from V and 4 bases from J, with 9 bases in between. The CDR3 loop spans 13 amino acids. Germline CDR1 is MDHEN and CDR2 is SYDVKM.

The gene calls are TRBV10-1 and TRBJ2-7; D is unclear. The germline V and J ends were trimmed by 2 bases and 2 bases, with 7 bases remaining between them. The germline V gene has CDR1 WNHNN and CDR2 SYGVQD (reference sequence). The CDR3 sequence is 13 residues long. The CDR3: CASSERDTYEQYF. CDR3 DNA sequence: TGCGCCAGCAGTGAGAGGGATACCTACGAGCAGTACTTC.

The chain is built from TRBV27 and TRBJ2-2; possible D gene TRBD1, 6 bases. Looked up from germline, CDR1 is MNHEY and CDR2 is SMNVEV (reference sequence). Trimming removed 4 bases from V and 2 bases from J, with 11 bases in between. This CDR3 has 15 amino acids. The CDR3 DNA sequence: TGTGCCAGCAGTTCTTTACAGGGTAACACCGGGGAGCTGTTTTTT. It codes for CASSSLQGNTGELFF.

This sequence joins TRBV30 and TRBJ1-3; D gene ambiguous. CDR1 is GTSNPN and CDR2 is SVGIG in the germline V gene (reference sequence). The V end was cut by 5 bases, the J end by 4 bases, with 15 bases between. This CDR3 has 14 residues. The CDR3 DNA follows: TGTGCCTGGGACGGACGAGGTCCAGGAAACACCATATATTTT. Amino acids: CAWDGRGPGNTIYF.

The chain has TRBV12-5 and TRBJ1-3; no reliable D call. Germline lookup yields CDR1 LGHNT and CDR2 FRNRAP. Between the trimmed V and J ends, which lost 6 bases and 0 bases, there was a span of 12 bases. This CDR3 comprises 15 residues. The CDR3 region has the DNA TGTGCTAGTGGCCTCGGAATTGCCTCTGGAAACACCATATATTTT. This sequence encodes CASGLGIASGNTIYF.

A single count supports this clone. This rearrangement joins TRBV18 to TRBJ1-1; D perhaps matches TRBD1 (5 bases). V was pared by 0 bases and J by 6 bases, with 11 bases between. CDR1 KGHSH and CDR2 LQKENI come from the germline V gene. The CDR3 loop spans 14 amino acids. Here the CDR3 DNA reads TGTGCCAGCTCACCACCGTGGGGCGTATCTGAAGCTTTCTTT. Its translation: CASSPPWGVSEAFF.

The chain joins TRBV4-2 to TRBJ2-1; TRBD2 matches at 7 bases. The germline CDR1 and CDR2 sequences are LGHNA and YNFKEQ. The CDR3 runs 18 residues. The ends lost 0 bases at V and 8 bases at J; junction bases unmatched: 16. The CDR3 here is CASSQDEGGLGGSHEQFF. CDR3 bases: TGTGCCAGCAGCCAAGATGAGGGAGGGTTAGGTGGTTCCCATGAGCAGTTCTTC.

The CDR3 loop is CASSLSPGANYGYTF. The CDR3, as DNA: TGTGCCAGCAGTTTATCGCCGGGGGCAAACTATGGCTACACCTTC. This chain joins TRBV27 and TRBJ1-2; perhaps TRBD1 as D (6 bases). Germline assignment: CDR1 MNHEY and CDR2 SMNVEV (reference sequence). The CDR3 loop spans 15 amino acids. The V and J ends lost 0 bases and 2 bases respectively, with 10 bases between them.

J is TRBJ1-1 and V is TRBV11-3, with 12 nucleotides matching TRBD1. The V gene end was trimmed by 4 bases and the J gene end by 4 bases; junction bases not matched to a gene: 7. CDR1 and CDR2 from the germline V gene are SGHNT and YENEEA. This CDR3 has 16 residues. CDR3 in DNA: TGTGCCAGCAGCTCGGGACAGGGGGCGGTGGGCACTGAAGCTTTCTTT. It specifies CASSSGQGAVGTEAFF.

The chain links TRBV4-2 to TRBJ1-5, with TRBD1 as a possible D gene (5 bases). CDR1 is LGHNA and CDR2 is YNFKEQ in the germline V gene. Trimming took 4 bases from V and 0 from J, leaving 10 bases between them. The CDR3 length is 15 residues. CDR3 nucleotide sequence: TGTGCCAGCAGCCCCAGGGAGACTAGCAATCAGCCCCAGCATTTT. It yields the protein CASSPRETSNQPQHF.